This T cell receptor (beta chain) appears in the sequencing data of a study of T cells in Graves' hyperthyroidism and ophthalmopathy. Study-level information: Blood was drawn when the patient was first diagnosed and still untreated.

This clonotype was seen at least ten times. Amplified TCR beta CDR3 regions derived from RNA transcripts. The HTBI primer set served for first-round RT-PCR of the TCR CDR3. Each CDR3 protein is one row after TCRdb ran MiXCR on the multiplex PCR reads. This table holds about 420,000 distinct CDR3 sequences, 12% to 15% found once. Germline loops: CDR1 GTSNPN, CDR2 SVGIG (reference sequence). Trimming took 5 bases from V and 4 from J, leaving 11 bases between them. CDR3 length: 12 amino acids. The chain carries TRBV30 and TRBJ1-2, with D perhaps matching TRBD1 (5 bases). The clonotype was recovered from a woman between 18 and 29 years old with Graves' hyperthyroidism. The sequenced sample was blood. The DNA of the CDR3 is TGTGCCTGGGGACACGGCTCCTATGGCTACACCTTC. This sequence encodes CAWGHGSYGYTF. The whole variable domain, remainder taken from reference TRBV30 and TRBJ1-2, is SQTIHQWPATLVQPVGSPLSLECTVEGTSNPNLYWYRQAAGRGLQLLFYSVGIGQISSEVPQNLSASRPQDRQFILSSKKLLLSDSGFYLCAWGHGSYGYTFGSGTRLTVV.